What follows are 17 T cell receptor beta chains derived from one specimen sequenced in a study of cytomegalovirus exposure and HLA in healthy donors. Only in-frame clones appear in the TCRdb table, and some are missing; sequencing was by immunoSEQ multiplex PCR. The sample gives some 74,000 clones, 93% of which show up once; 3% to 4.5% is in the top ten. Sequenced material: PBMCs. These receptor sequences come from a woman aged 25-40 years in good health and CMV-seronegative.

The chain combines TRBV5-1 with TRBJ2-5; 7 positions match TRBD1. The DNA end is more similar to TRBJ2-7, so the J call may be wrong. CDR3 length equals 16 residues. Germline assignment: CDR1 SGHRS and CDR2 YFSETQ. The CDR3 DNA is TGCGCCAGCAGCACCTCGACAGGGTTGGTTCCCTACGAGCAGTACTTC. Translated: CASSTSTGLVPYEQYF.

The rearrangement uses TRBV30 and TRBJ2-2, with 12 nucleotides matching TRBD2. This CDR3 has 15 amino acids. Germline CDR1 and CDR2: GTSNPN and SVGIG (reference sequence). With V trimmed by 3 bases and J by 7 bases, 6 bases remained unmatched. The CDR3 sequence is CAWRSSGRAGGELFF. For the CDR3, the DNA is TGTGCCTGGAGGTCTAGCGGGAGGGCCGGCGGGGAGCTGTTTTTT.

V is TRBV25-1 and J is TRBJ1-3; perhaps TRBD1 as D (6 bases). CDR1 is MGHDK, CDR2 SYGVNS, per germline. Trimming took off 5 bases at V and 4 bases at J, with 9 bases between the two ends. The CDR3 is made up of 13 amino acids. The CDR3 protein is CASSRGFGNTIYF. CDR3 sequence (DNA): TGTGCCAGCAGTAGGGGGTTCGGAAACACCATATATTTT.

The chain carries TRBV7-3 and TRBJ2-3; 8 bases line up with TRBD2. The V and J ends lost 4 bases and 0 bases, in that order; junction bases with no gene match: 6. Germline loops: CDR1 SGHTA, CDR2 FQGTGA. CDR3 length equals 16 residues. The CDR3 nucleotides read TGTGCCAGCAGCTCCCGGGTAGCGGGGAGCACAGATACGCAGTATTTT. This encodes CASSSRVAGSTDTQYF.

The V call is TRBV7-9, the J call TRBJ1-5; D not resolved. Trimming shortened V by 1 base and J by 4 bases, and 8 bases separated the two germline ends. The germline gives CDR1 SEHNR, CDR2 FQNEAQ (reference sequence). This CDR3 spans 14 amino acids. The CDR3 region is CASSLGSGNQPQHF. Written as DNA, the CDR3 is TGTGCCAGCAGCTTAGGTTCAGGTAATCAGCCCCAGCATTTT.

The chain couples TRBV5-6 to TRBJ1-1; D is ambiguous. Germline assignment: CDR1 SGHDT and CDR2 YYEEEE. V was shortened by 1 base and J by 9 bases, with 16 bases between the two germline ends. The CDR3 covers 14 residues. The CDR3 DNA follows: TGTGCCAGCAGCTTGAACACCGTGATGAGGCAAGCTTTCTTT. Translated, it gives CASSLNTVMRQAFF.

This clone was counted once. This chain joins TRBV7-9 and TRBJ1-1; the D is unclear. Germline values: CDR1 SEHNR, CDR2 FQNEAQ (reference sequence). The CDR3 is 14 residues long. V lost 1 base and J 1 base, leaving 7 bases between the germline ends. CDR3 sequence reads: CASSLEIRNTEAFF. CDR3 in DNA: TGTGCCAGCAGCTTAGAGATTAGGAACACTGAAGCTTTCTTT. Using reference TRBV7-9 and TRBJ1-1 for the parts outside the CDR3, the full variable domain is DTGVSQNPRHKITKRGQNVTFRCDPISEHNRLYWYRQTLGQGPEFLTYFQNEAQLEKSRLLSDRFSAERPKGSFSTLEIQRTEQGDSAMYLCASSLEIRNTEAFFGQGTRLTVV.

This chain uses TRBV28 with TRBJ1-1; D may be TRBD1 (6 bases). Germline-derived CDR1 and CDR2 are MDHEN and SYDVKM. V was pared by 3 bases and J by 11 bases, with 19 bases between. The CDR3 totals 14 residues. CDR3 region: CASSFGAGAGKAFF. The DNA for the CDR3 is TGTGCCAGCAGTTTTGGGGCAGGGGCCGGGAAGGCTTTCTTT.

The J gene is TRBJ2-7, the V gene TRBV6-6; TRBD1 agrees at 10 bases. In germline, CDR1 is MNHNY, CDR2 SVGAGI (reference sequence). The CDR3 is made up of 15 amino acids. V was pared by 6 bases and J by 3 bases, with 8 bases of the junction left unmatched. Here the CDR3 reads CASRGPGQGVYEQYF. The CDR3 DNA sequence: TGTGCCAGCAGGGGGCCCGGACAGGGGGTCTACGAGCAGTACTTC.

The chain uses TRBV10-3 and TRBJ1-5; unclear D gene. V was clipped by 8 bases and J by 2 bases, with 13 bases between them. The CDR3 contains 14 residues. The germline gives CDR1 ENHRY, CDR2 SYGVKD. CDR3 region: CAIRDVGGNQPQHF. In DNA form, the CDR3 reads TGTGCCATCCGCGACGTCGGGGGCAATCAGCCCCAGCATTTT.

The chain carries TRBV4-2 and TRBJ1-2; 9 nucleotides match TRBD1. V gave up 3 bases and J gave up 3 bases; unmatched junction bases: 8. CDR1 is LGHNA and CDR2 is YNFKEQ in the germline V gene. CDR3 length equals 16 residues. The CDR3 DNA reads as TGTGCCAGCAGCCATACCGGGACAGGGCGACACTATGGCTACACCTTC. Translating gives CASSHTGTGRHYGYTF.

This clone was counted once. V is TRBV7-2 and J is TRBJ2-3; no firm D call. This CDR3 region has 14 residues. Trimming took 3 bases from V and 1 from J, leaving 8 bases between them. Germline V CDR1 and CDR2: SGHTA, FQGNSA. The CDR3 DNA reads as TGTGCCAGCAGCTTTCTTCCCGGCACAGATACGCAGTATTTT. Its protein product is CASSFLPGTDTQYF.

V is TRBV7-3 and J is TRBJ2-1, with D possibly TRBD1 on 5 matching bases. Germline values: CDR1 SGHTA, CDR2 FQGTGA. The CDR3 is 14 amino acids. Between the trimmed V and J ends, which lost 3 bases and 5 bases, there was a span of 11 bases. The CDR3 sequence: CASSLAGYNNEQFF. The CDR3 nucleotides read TGTGCCAGCAGCTTGGCAGGGTACAACAATGAGCAGTTCTTC.

The chain links TRBV19 to TRBJ1-5; D is unclear. Germline CDR1 and CDR2: LNHDA and SQIVND (reference sequence). The V end lost 6 bases, the J end lost 3 bases, and 15 bases lay between the germline ends. The CDR3 sequence is 15 residues long. The CDR3 here is CASRALAGANQPQHF. The CDR3 DNA reads TGTGCCAGTAGGGCCCTCGCAGGCGCCAATCAGCCCCAGCATTTT.

A note on this clone: In the same sample, other DNA sequences code for this CDR3. The chain has TRBV27 and TRBJ2-7; TRBD1 matches at 8 bases. With 5 bases clipped from V and 4 bases from J, the junction kept 4 bases outside the gene matches. There are 13 residues in the CDR3. Per the germline V gene, CDR1 is MNHEY and CDR2 is SMNVEV (reference sequence). CDR3 DNA: TGTGCCAGCAGTCTAGGGACAGGATACGAGCAGTACTTC. Residues: CASSLGTGYEQYF.

This clone came up a few times. V and J are TRBV7-3 and TRBJ2-7, with 13 bases lining up with TRBD2. Germline trimming cut 5 bases from V and 5 bases from J; bases unmatched to any gene: 12. Germline V gives CDR1 SGHTA, CDR2 FQGTGA. The CDR3 runs to 17 residues. For the CDR3, the DNA is TGTGCCAGCAGCCCCTCCCGGACTAGCGGGAGTATCAACGAGCAGTACTTC. It specifies CASSPSRTSGSINEQYF.

The chain has TRBV5-1 and TRBJ1-1, with 8 bases aligning to TRBD1. CDR3 length: 15 residues. The J segment lost 5 bases and the V segment lost 0 bases, leaving 6 bases of the junction unmatched. Germline V gives CDR1 SGHRS, CDR2 YFSETQ. For the CDR3, the DNA is TGCGCCAGCAGCTTGGTACAGGGGGGATTTACTGAAGCTTTCTTT. It specifies CASSLVQGGFTEAFF.